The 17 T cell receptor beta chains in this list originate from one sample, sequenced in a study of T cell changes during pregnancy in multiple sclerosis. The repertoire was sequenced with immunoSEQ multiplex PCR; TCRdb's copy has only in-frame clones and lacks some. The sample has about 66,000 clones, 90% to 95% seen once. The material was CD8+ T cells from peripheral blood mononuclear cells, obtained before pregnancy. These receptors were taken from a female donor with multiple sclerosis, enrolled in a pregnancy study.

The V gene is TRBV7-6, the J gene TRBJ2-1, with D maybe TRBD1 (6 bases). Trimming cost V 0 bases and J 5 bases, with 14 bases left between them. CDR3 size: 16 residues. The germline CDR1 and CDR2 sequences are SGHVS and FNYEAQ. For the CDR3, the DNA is TGTGCCAGCAGCTTAGCGCAGGGGACCACCCACAATGAGCAGTTCTTC. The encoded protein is CASSLAQGTTHNEQFF.

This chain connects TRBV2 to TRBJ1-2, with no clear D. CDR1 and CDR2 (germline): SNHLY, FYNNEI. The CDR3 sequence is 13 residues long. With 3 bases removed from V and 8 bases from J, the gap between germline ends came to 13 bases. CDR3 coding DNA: TGTGCCAGCAGTGAGTTCGAGGGTGTCGGCTACACCTTC. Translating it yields CASSEFEGVGYTF. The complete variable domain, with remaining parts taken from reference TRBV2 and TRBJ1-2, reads EPEVTQTPSHQVTQMGQEVILRCVPISNHLYFYWYRQILGQKVEFLVSFYNNEISEKSEIFDDQFSVERPDGSNFTLKIRSTKLEDSAMYFCASSEFEGVGYTFGSGTRLTVV.

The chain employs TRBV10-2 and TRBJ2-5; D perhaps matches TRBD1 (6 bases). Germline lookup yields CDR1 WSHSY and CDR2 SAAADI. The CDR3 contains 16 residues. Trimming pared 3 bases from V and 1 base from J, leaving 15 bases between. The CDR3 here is CASSDQTGTSQETQYF. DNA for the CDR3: TGCGCCAGCAGTGACCAAACCGGGACAAGCCAAGAGACCCAGTACTTC.

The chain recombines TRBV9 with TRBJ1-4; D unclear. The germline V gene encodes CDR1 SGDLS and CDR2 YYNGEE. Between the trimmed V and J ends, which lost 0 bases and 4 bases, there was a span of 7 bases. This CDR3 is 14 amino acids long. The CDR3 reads CASSVDGDNEKLFF. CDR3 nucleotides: TGTGCCAGCAGCGTAGACGGGGATAATGAAAAACTGTTTTTT. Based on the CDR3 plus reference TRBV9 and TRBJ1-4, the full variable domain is DSGVTQTPKHLITATGQRVTLRCSPRSGDLSVYWYQQSLDQGLQFLIQYYNGEERAKGNILERFSAQQFPDLHSELNLSSLELGDSALYFCASSVDGDNEKLFFGSGTQLSVL.

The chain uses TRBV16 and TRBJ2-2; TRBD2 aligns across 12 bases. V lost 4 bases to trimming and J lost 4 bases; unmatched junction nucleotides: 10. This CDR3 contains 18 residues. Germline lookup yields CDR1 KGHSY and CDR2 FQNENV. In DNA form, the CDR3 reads TGTGCCAGCAGCCCCTTACTAGCGGGGGGAACGGCCACCGGGGAGCTGTTTTTT. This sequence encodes CASSPLLAGGTATGELFF. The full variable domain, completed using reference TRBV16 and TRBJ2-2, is GEEVAQTPKHLVRGEGQKAKLYCAPIKGHSYVFWYQQVLKNEFKFLISFQNENVFDETGMPKERFSAKCLPNSPCSLEIQATKLEDSAVYFCASSPLLAGGTATGELFFGEGSRLTVL.

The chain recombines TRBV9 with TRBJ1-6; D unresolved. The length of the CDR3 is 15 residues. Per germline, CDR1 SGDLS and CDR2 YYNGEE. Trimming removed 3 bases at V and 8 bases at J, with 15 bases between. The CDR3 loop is CASSAGSDQYSPLHF. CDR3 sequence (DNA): TGTGCCAGCAGCGCGGGGTCAGACCAGTATTCACCCCTCCACTTT. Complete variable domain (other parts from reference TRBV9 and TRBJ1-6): DSGVTQTPKHLITATGQRVTLRCSPRSGDLSVYWYQQSLDQGLQFLIQYYNGEERAKGNILERFSAQQFPDLHSELNLSSLELGDSALYFCASSAGSDQYSPLHFGNGTRLTVT.

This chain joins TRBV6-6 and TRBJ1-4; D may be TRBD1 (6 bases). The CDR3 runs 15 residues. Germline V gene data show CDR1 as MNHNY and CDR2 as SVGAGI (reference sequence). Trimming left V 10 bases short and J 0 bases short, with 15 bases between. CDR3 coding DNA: TGTGCCACCAAACAGGGAGAGACAACTAATGAAAAACTGTTTTTT. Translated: CATKQGETTNEKLFF.

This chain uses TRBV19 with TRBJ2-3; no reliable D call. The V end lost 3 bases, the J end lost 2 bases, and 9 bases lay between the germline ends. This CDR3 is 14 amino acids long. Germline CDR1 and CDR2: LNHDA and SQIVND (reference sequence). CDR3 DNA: TGTGCCAGTAGTATTAATCAGGACACAGATACGCAGTATTTT. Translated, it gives CASSINQDTDTQYF. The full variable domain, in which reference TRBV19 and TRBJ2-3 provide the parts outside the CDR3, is DGGITQSPKYLFRKEGQNVTLSCEQNLNHDAMYWYRQDPGQGLRLIYYSQIVNDFQKGDIAEGYSVSREKKESFPLTVTSAQKNPTAFYLCASSINQDTDTQYFGPGTRLTVL.

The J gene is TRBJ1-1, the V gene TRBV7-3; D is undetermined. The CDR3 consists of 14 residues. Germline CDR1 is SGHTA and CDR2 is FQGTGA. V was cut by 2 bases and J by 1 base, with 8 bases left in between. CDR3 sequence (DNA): TGTGCCAGCAGCTTAGGTGAGTCGAACACTGAAGCTTTCTTT. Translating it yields CASSLGESNTEAFF.

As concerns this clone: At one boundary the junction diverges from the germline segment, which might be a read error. CDR3 loop: CASSLGVNYEQYF. The CDR3 coding sequence is TGTGCTAGCAGCTTAGGCGTCAACTACGAGCAGTACTTC. The chain joins TRBV7-7 to TRBJ2-7; no clear D. The CDR3 spans 13 residues. The V gene's germline CDR1 is SSHAT and CDR2 FNYEAQ (reference sequence).

CDR3 protein: CASSLAEDNYEQYF. The CDR3, as DNA: TGTGCCAGCAGCTTAGCCGAGGACAACTACGAGCAGTACTTC. The chain is built from TRBV7-9 and TRBJ2-7, with a weak D call TRBD1 (5 bases). Germline values: CDR1 SEHNR, CDR2 FQNEAQ (reference sequence). Trimming pared 0 bases from V and 3 bases from J, leaving 9 bases between. This CDR3 region has 14 residues.

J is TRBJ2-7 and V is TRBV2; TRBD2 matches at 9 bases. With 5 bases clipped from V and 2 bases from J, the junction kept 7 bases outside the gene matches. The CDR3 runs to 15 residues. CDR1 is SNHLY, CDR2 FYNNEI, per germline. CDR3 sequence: CASSYSGGSPYEQYF. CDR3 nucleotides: TGTGCCAGCAGTTACAGCGGGGGGTCGCCCTACGAGCAGTACTTC.

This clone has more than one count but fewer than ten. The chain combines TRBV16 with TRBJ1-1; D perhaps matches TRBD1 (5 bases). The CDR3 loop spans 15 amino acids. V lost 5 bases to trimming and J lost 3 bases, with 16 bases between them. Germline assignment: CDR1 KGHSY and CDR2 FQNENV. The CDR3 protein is CASSDYPQGDTEAFF. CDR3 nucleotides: TGTGCCAGCAGCGATTACCCCCAGGGTGACACTGAAGCTTTCTTT.

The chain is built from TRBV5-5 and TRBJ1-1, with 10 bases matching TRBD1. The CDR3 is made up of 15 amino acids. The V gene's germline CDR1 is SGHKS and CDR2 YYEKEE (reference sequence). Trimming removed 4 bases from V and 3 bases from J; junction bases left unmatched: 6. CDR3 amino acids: CASSPGQGLHTEAFF. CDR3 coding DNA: TGTGCCAGCAGCCCGGGACAGGGGTTACACACTGAAGCTTTCTTT.

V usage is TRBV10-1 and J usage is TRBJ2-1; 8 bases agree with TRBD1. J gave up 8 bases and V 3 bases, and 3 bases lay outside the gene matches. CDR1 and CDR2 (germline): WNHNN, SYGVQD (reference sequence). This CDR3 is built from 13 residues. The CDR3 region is CASSDPGGDEQFF. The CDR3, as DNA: TGCGCCAGCAGTGACCCAGGGGGCGATGAGCAGTTCTTC.

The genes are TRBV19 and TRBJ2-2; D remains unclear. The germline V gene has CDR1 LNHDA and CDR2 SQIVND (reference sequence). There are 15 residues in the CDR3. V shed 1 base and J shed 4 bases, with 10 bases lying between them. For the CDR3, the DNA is TGTGCCAGTAGTATAGGGCCAGGCCTCACCGGGGAGCTGTTTTTT. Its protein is CASSIGPGLTGELFF.

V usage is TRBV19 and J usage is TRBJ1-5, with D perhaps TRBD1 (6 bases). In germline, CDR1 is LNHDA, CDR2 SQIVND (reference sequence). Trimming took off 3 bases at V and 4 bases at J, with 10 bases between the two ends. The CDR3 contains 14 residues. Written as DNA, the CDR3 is TGTGCCAGTAGTATCGGGACACCGAATCAGCCCCAGCATTTT. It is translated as CASSIGTPNQPQHF.